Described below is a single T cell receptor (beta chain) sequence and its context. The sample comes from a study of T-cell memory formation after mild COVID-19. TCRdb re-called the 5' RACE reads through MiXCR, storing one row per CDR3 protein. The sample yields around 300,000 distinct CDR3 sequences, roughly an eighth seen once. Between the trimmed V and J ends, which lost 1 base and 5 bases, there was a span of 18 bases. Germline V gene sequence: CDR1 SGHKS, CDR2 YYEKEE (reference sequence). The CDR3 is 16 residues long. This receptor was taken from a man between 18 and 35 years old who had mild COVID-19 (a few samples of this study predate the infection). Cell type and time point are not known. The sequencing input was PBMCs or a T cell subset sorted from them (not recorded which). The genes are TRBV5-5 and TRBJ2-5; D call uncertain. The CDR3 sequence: CASSLTNSGSGETQYF. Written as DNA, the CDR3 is TGTGCCAGCAGCTTGACTAACTCCGGGTCTGGGGAGACCCAGTACTTC.